This T cell receptor (beta chain) was sequenced during a study of T cell clonotyping in hematopoietic cell transplantation (dated by TCRdb to the early 2020s). About the full investigation: A total of about 140 blood samples were gathered in the study from 30 to 35 consecutive transplant recipients along with their related donors. Patient recruitment ran from 2015 to January 2017, and follow-up continued until late 2020 or death. Summary of the overall study and its limitations: Overlap with donor repertoires was found for only a small fraction of recipient repertoires, with over 95% found to appear de novo at the given depth. A decrease in recipient TCR diversity was observed after transplant, and a progressive increase in pathologically expanded clonotypes was seen from day 30 to day 180. Inverse Simpson Index values from donors and from recipients before transplant predicted broader TCR repertoire diversity after transplant. The sample size was limited, and because cells were not sorted, the contributions of CD4 and CD8 repertoires could not be separated.

V sheds 3 bases and J sheds 1 base, leaving 13 bases between their ends. CDR1 is given as LNHDA and CDR2 as SQIVND, both from the germline V gene (reference sequence). The CDR3 spans 16 residues, from the cysteine through the phenylalanine. The only DNA kept is the CDR3, 48 bases in frame from the first base. The immunoSEQ assay, a bias-controlled multiplex PCR using V- and J-specific primers, was used to amplify TCR beta CDR3 regions from genomic DNA. In a second PCR step, a proprietary barcode and Illumina adapter sequences were attached to the CDR3 amplicons. An Illumina MiSeq instrument was used for sequencing of the CDR3 libraries. As for the original processing: Export and quality control were handled in immunoSEQ Analyzer 3.0, while downstream analyses relied on R Bioconductor and Immunarch. Repertoire metrics were calculated using only productive rearrangements within the normalized downsampled data set. In the normalized cohort, clonotypes with more than 5 templates were defined as pathologically expanded. The Inverse Simpson Index was used to measure repertoire diversity. To capture all clonotypes, the CMV-specificity analyses were run on the non-normalized data set. The source is immuneACCESS, and TCRdb retained only in-frame sequences with V and J called. Part of the clones is not carried over; for the studies checked, unresolved V genes explain less than half of this, and the remainder is unexplained. The D gene and trimming were derived from the DNA, and the V and J assignments and clone size from that table. This sample comprises 6,500 to 8,000 clones, 98% of them detected only once. The top ten hold under 0.65% of the sample.

Reading the label with the study, this specimen's time point is: 30 days after allo-HCT. Blood from recipients was drawn about 28 days before transplant and again at days 30, 100 and 180 after transplant. Nuclei Lysis Solution was used to extract genomic DNA from fresh or cryopreserved unfractionated peripheral blood mononuclear cells. As to this clone: The specificity of this receptor is unknown. Base-call qualities are not available, and no considerably larger clone is one nucleotide away.

The clonotype was recovered from a male patient aged 55-69 years who had an allogeneic stem cell transplant from a related donor, so the T cells may come from the graft donor. Some clones in this sample may be carry-over from other donors' samples. Recombination connected TRBV19 to TRBJ1-5, with the D gene not confidently named. Here the sequenced sample was PBMCs, taken 30 days after allogeneic stem cell transplant. CDR3 loop: CASSIWAVLSNQPQHF. The sequenced DNA: TGTGCCAGTAGTATTTGGGCAGTTTTGAGCAATCAGCCCCAGCATTTT.